The 27 T cell receptor beta chains listed next were all sequenced from one sample in a study of T cell changes during pregnancy in multiple sclerosis. Only in-frame clones appear in the TCRdb table, and some are missing; sequencing was by immunoSEQ multiplex PCR. The data show about 40,000 clones, with roughly 90% seen just once and 10% to 15% held by the top ten. The specimen was CD8+ T cells from peripheral blood mononuclear cells, collected in the first trimester of pregnancy. The receptor set was obtained from a female donor with multiple sclerosis, enrolled in a pregnancy study.

The CDR3 protein is CASSARQGSYGYTF. Here the CDR3 DNA reads TGTGCCAGCAGCGCCCGACAGGGTTCCTATGGCTACACCTTC. The rearrangement uses TRBV9 and TRBJ1-2, with TRBD1 identical over 7 bases. Germline V gene lookup returns CDR1 SGDLS and CDR2 YYNGEE. The CDR3 sequence is 14 residues long. V lost 3 bases, J lost 4 bases, and 6 bases stayed unmatched.

The chain combines TRBV7-6 with TRBJ2-3; no reliable D call. V lost 1 base, J lost 6 bases, and 20 bases lay in between. Per germline, CDR1 SGHVS and CDR2 FNYEAQ. There are 17 residues in the CDR3. This CDR3 reads CASSLVPTSGGADTQYF. The DNA of the CDR3 is TGTGCCAGCAGCTTAGTCCCTACATCAGGTGGTGCGGATACGCAGTATTTT.

V is TRBV5-6 and J is TRBJ1-1, with D maybe TRBD1 (5 bases). Germline V gives CDR1 SGHDT, CDR2 YYEEEE. Between the trimmed V and J ends, which lost 6 bases and 0 bases, there was a span of 12 bases. The CDR3 is 14 amino acids. CDR3 coding DNA: TGTGCCAGCACCTCCGGGGGGATGAACACTGAAGCTTTCTTT. It codes for CASTSGGMNTEAFF.

The gene calls are TRBV2 and TRBJ1-5; D possibly corresponds to TRBD1 (6 bases). The CDR3 extends over 15 amino acids. Germline lookup yields CDR1 SNHLY and CDR2 FYNNEI. Trimming took 2 bases from V and 8 from J, leaving 16 bases between them. Here the CDR3 DNA reads TGTGCCAGCAGTGAACAGGGGTTCTCAATCAAGCCCCAGCATTTT. Its protein is CASSEQGFSIKPQHF.

V and J are TRBV18 and TRBJ2-3, with D possibly TRBD2 on 6 matching bases. CDR1 is KGHSH, CDR2 LQKENI, per germline. Trimming took 6 bases from V and 4 from J, leaving 17 bases between them. This CDR3 spans 15 amino acids. The CDR3 spells CASSPIAEGSDTQYF. In DNA, the CDR3 is TGTGCCAGCTCCCCCATAGCGGAGGGGTCAGATACGCAGTATTTT.

The J gene is TRBJ2-1, the V gene TRBV25-1; 7 bases fit TRBD1. Trimming took 0 bases from V and 0 from J; bases not matched to a gene: 8. From germline, CDR1 is MGHDK and CDR2 SYGVNS. This CDR3 is 18 amino acids long. The CDR3 nucleotides read TGTGCCAGCAGTGAATATTTCCCGGGACAGAACTCCTACAATGAGCAGTTCTTC. This codes for CASSEYFPGQNSYNEQFF.

The chain is built from TRBV5-1 and TRBJ2-5; D is perhaps TRBD2 (6 bases). Germline V gene sequence: CDR1 SGHRS, CDR2 YFSETQ. The CDR3 contains 13 residues. The V end lost 1 base, the J end lost 5 bases, and 9 bases lay between the germline ends. CDR3: CASSLRGAETQYF. The CDR3 DNA sequence: TGCGCCAGCAGCTTGCGCGGGGCGGAGACCCAGTACTTC.

The J gene is TRBJ2-3, the V gene TRBV7-6; 8 bases match TRBD2. CDR1 SGHVS and CDR2 FNYEAQ come from the germline V gene. With 4 bases clipped from V and 7 bases from J, the junction kept 7 bases outside the gene matches. CDR3 length: 14 amino acids. The CDR3 region is CASSSLADLNTQYF. Written as DNA, the CDR3 is TGTGCCAGCAGCTCACTAGCGGATTTAAATACGCAGTATTTT.

This clone was seen once. The chain is built from TRBV7-9 and TRBJ2-7; the match to TRBD1 covers 7 bases. The CDR3 contains 15 residues. Germline V gives CDR1 SEHNR, CDR2 FQNEAQ (reference sequence). The ends lost 3 bases at V and 4 bases at J; junction bases unmatched: 9. CDR3 sequence reads: CASSFAGDRVYEQYF. In nucleotides, the CDR3 is TGTGCCAGCAGCTTCGCTGGGGACAGAGTATACGAGCAGTACTTC. Combining the CDR3 with reference TRBV7-9 and TRBJ2-7 gives the whole variable domain DTGVSQNPRHKITKRGQNVTFRCDPISEHNRLYWYRQTLGQGPEFLTYFQNEAQLEKSRLLSDRFSAERPKGSFSTLEIQRTEQGDSAMYLCASSFAGDRVYEQYFGPGTRLTVT.

This rearrangement joins TRBV5-4 to TRBJ1-5; 9 nucleotides align to TRBD1. Germline V gene data show CDR1 as SGHNT and CDR2 as YYREEE (reference sequence). V shed 3 bases and J 1 base; nucleotides not matched to a gene: 8. CDR3 length: 17 residues. The CDR3: CASSWTTGTGSNQPQHF. CDR3 nucleotides: TGTGCCAGCAGCTGGACAACCGGGACAGGGAGCAATCAGCCCCAGCATTTT.

This clone was found once. The chain links TRBV2 to TRBJ2-1, with 12 nucleotides matching TRBD2. CDR3 length: 12 residues. Germline V CDR1 and CDR2: SNHLY, FYNNEI. Trimming removed 9 bases from V and 7 bases from J; junction bases left unmatched: 1. The CDR3, as DNA: TGTGCCAGGGGACTAGCGGGTAATGAGCAGTTCTTC. Translated: CARGLAGNEQFF.

The rearrangement joins TRBV7-3 to TRBJ2-7; D is possibly TRBD2 (6 bases). This CDR3 spans 16 amino acids. V dropped 2 bases and J dropped 0 bases, with 14 bases sitting between them. Germline CDR1 and CDR2: SGHTA and FQGTGA. CDR3 sequence reads: CASSLGGATDSYEQYF. CDR3 nucleotides: TGTGCCAGCAGCTTAGGCGGGGCGACGGACTCCTACGAGCAGTACTTC.

This sequence joins TRBV28 and TRBJ2-7; perhaps TRBD2 as D (5 bases). Germline V gene data show CDR1 as MDHEN and CDR2 as SYDVKM. V shed 5 bases and J shed 5 bases, with 13 bases lying between them. This CDR3 has 13 residues. CDR3 loop: CASSRGRWDEQYF. The CDR3, as DNA: TGTGCCAGCAGTCGGGGTAGGTGGGACGAGCAGTACTTC.

The J gene is TRBJ2-7, the V gene TRBV16, with 8 bases fitting TRBD1. The ends lost 5 bases at V and 4 bases at J; junction bases unmatched: 7. This CDR3 has 14 residues. Germline lookup yields CDR1 KGHSY and CDR2 FQNENV. DNA for the CDR3: TGTGCCAGCAGCATCCGGACAGGGTTATACGAGCAGTACTTC. This sequence encodes CASSIRTGLYEQYF.

J is TRBJ2-5 and V is TRBV5-6, with 10 positions matching TRBD2. The CDR3 is 16 residues long. From germline, CDR1 is SGHDT and CDR2 YYEEEE. The J segment lost 3 bases and the V segment lost 3 bases, leaving 8 bases of the junction unmatched. The DNA for the CDR3 is TGTGCCAGCAGCTCGCCGGGACTAGCGATAGAAGAGACCCAGTACTTC. This sequence encodes CASSSPGLAIEETQYF.

The V gene is TRBV7-9, the J gene TRBJ2-7; 10 positions match TRBD1. Germline V gene lookup returns CDR1 SEHNR and CDR2 FQNEAQ (reference sequence). J lost 1 base, V lost 4 bases, and 10 bases had no gene match. The CDR3 length is 17 residues. The CDR3 nucleotides are TGTGCCAGCAGCTCGACGCCGGGACAGGGGACTTCCTACGAGCAGTACTTC. It yields the protein CASSSTPGQGTSYEQYF.

The chain couples TRBV10-3 to TRBJ2-2; 7 bases align to TRBD1. This CDR3 is built from 18 residues. The germline CDR1 and CDR2 sequences are ENHRY and SYGVKD. V shed 4 bases, J shed 2 bases, and the junction held 13 bases outside the gene matches. Here the CDR3 DNA reads TGTGCCATCAGTGGACCGACAGGGCGAGGAACTAACACCGGGGAGCTGTTTTTT. This gives the protein CAISGPTGRGTNTGELFF.

This sequence joins TRBV5-6 and TRBJ2-5; D is unclear. This CDR3 contains 13 residues. Trimming left V 3 bases short and J 2 bases short, with 8 bases between. Germline V CDR1 and CDR2: SGHDT, YYEEEE. Here the CDR3 DNA reads TGTGCCAGCAGCTCTCTCCTACAAGAGACCCAGTACTTC. As protein: CASSSLLQETQYF. Full variable domain (missing parts from reference TRBV5-6 and TRBJ2-5): DAGVTQSPTHLIKTRGQQVTLRCSPKSGHDTVSWYQQALGQGPQFIFQYYEEEERQRGNFPDRFSGHQFPNYSSELNVNALLLGDSALYLCASSSLLQETQYFGPGTRLLVL.

V gene TRBV6-6 combines with J gene TRBJ2-1, with 9 positions matching TRBD1. This CDR3 is 15 amino acids long. The V segment lost 2 bases and the J segment 5 bases; nucleotides outside the gene matches: 4. In germline, CDR1 is MNHNY, CDR2 SVGAGI (reference sequence). The DNA for the CDR3 is TGTGCCAGCAGTTACCTATGGGACAGGGACAATGAGCAGTTCTTC. Protein sequence: CASSYLWDRDNEQFF.

This chain uses TRBV5-1 with TRBJ2-6, with unresolved D. CDR1 is SGHRS, CDR2 YFSETQ, per germline. Trimming pared 4 bases from V and 0 bases from J, leaving 11 bases between. The CDR3 totals 16 residues. The CDR3: CASSPPRGSGANVLTF. The CDR3 DNA reads as TGCGCCAGCAGCCCACCCCGCGGCTCTGGGGCCAACGTCCTGACTTTC.

The rearrangement links TRBV19 to TRBJ2-7; TRBD1 matches at 9 bases. CDR3 length: 15 residues. Germline CDR1 is LNHDA and CDR2 is SQIVND (reference sequence). V was clipped by 7 bases and J by 3 bases; unmatched bases: 10. The CDR3 coding sequence is TGTGCCAGTACACCGGGGACAGGGCCGGGCTACGAGCAGTACTTC. Protein product: CASTPGTGPGYEQYF. Looking up the rest from reference TRBV19 and TRBJ2-7 gives the full variable domain: DGGITQSPKYLFRKEGQNVTLSCEQNLNHDAMYWYRQDPGQGLRLIYYSQIVNDFQKGDIAEGYSVSREKKESFPLTVTSAQKNPTAFYLCASTPGTGPGYEQYFGPGTRLTVT.

The chain combines TRBV5-1 with TRBJ1-1; a weak D match, TRBD1 (6 bases). Trimming left V 2 bases short and J 3 bases short, with 14 bases between. The CDR3 loop spans 15 amino acids. Germline CDR1 reads SGHRS; CDR2 reads YFSETQ. The CDR3 reads CASSFQAGTYTEAFF. In DNA form, the CDR3 reads TGCGCCAGCAGCTTCCAAGCCGGGACATACACTGAAGCTTTCTTT. Using reference TRBV5-1 and TRBJ1-1 for the parts outside the CDR3, the full variable domain is KAGVTQTPRYLIKTRGQQVTLSCSPISGHRSVSWYQQTPGQGLQFLFEYFSETQRNKGNFPGRFSGRQFSNSRSEMNVSTLELGDSALYLCASSFQAGTYTEAFFGQGTRLTVV.

This sequence joins TRBV5-1 and TRBJ2-1; D unresolved. Germline V gene sequence: CDR1 SGHRS, CDR2 YFSETQ. The ends were cut back, 0 bases at V and 7 bases at J, with 5 bases in the middle. This CDR3 region has 12 residues. For the CDR3, the DNA is TGCGCCAGCAGCTTGGTTCGGAATGAGCAGTTCTTC. Protein product: CASSLVRNEQFF.

A single count supports this clone. CDR3 nucleotides: TGTGCCAGCAGTGCGACTAGCGGGGGTACCTACAATGAGCAGTTCTTC. Its protein product is CASSATSGGTYNEQFF. The J gene is TRBJ2-1, the V gene TRBV2; 12 nucleotides align to TRBD2. J gave up 2 bases and V 4 bases, and 3 bases lay outside the gene matches. Germline V gene lookup returns CDR1 SNHLY and CDR2 FYNNEI. This CDR3 has 16 amino acids. Looking up the rest from reference TRBV2 and TRBJ2-1 gives the full variable domain: EPEVTQTPSHQVTQMGQEVILRCVPISNHLYFYWYRQILGQKVEFLVSFYNNEISEKSEIFDDQFSVERPDGSNFTLKIRSTKLEDSAMYFCASSATSGGTYNEQFFGPGTRLTVL.

The chain links TRBV14 to TRBJ2-7; 8 nucleotides agree with TRBD2. The J segment lost 4 bases and the V segment lost 0 bases, leaving 5 bases of the junction unmatched. CDR1 and CDR2 (germline): SGHDN, FVKESK. The CDR3 covers 15 residues. In nucleotides, the CDR3 is TGTGCCAGCAGCCAAGATTTACTAGCGGCTTACGAGCAGTACTTC. This codes for CASSQDLLAAYEQYF.

The rearrangement links TRBV5-3 to TRBJ2-1; 7 bases are a match to TRBD1. TRBV5-3 counts as an open reading frame of uncertain function. This CDR3 is 14 amino acids long. J gave up 5 bases and V 3 bases, and 5 bases lay outside the gene matches. The CDR3 loop reads CARSCGTADNEQFF. In DNA, the CDR3 is TGTGCCAGAAGCTGTGGGACAGCCGACAATGAGCAGTTCTTC.

The chain is built from TRBV5-4 and TRBJ2-5, with 7 bases lining up with TRBD1. Germline lookup yields CDR1 SGHNT and CDR2 YYREEE (reference sequence). The V segment lost 4 bases and the J segment 7 bases; nucleotides outside the gene matches: 22. The CDR3 runs 18 residues. This CDR3 is CASSKESVQGMFLGTQYF. DNA of the CDR3: TGTGCCAGCAGCAAGGAAAGTGTACAGGGGATGTTTTTAGGGACCCAGTACTTC.